This entry describes one T cell receptor beta chain. Per germline, CDR1 SGDLS and CDR2 YYNGEE. The CDR3 extends over 14 amino acids. V shed 4 bases, J shed 2 bases, and the junction held 4 bases outside the gene matches. These data originate in a study of blood T cell repertoires in COVID-19. Study-wide background: There were acute and convalescent COVID-19 samples, and they came from the United States, Italy and Spain. PBMCs, B-cell-depleted T cells, or T cells provided the cDNA or gDNA that made up the material.

In the authors' methods: Using reference gene primer amplification, nucleated cell counts were estimated. TCRdb keeps only in-frame clones here, not all; method: immunoSEQ multiplex PCR. The D gene and trimming were derived from the DNA, and the V and J assignments and clone size from that table. The table includes 140,000 to 150,000 clones, roughly 76% detected once. This clonotype was obtained from a human donor with acute or convalescent COVID-19. The donor label of this sample is uncertain. V usage is TRBV9 and J usage is TRBJ2-3; 7 nucleotides agree with TRBD2. Sequencing was performed on peripheral blood. For the CDR3, the DNA is TGTGCCAGCAGCCAGCGGGGATTCACAGATACGCAGTATTTT. Translation: CASSQRGFTDTQYF. Full variable domain (outside the CDR3, taken from reference TRBV9 and TRBJ2-3): DSGVTQTPKHLITATGQRVTLRCSPRSGDLSVYWYQQSLDQGLQFLIQYYNGEERAKGNILERFSAQQFPDLHSELNLSSLELGDSALYFCASSQRGFTDTQYFGPGTRLTVL.